This TCR beta chain is drawn from a study of blood T cell repertoires in COVID-19. The overall study: Acute and convalescent COVID-19 specimens originated in the United States, Italy and Spain. In each case, the material was cDNA or gDNA derived from T cells, B-cell-depleted T cells, or PBMCs.

With 1 base clipped from V and 2 bases from J, the junction kept 6 bases outside the gene matches. The CDR3 is 17 amino acids. Germline V gene sequence: CDR1 MDHEN, CDR2 SYDVKM. Original processing notes: Cell counts per sample came from amplifying reference gene primers. The method was immunoSEQ multiplex PCR; TCRdb's version includes in-frame clones alone and lacks a portion of them. D and trimming come from the DNA, and the V and J calls and clone size come from that table. The sample lists about 58,000 clones, more than 85% seen once, with about 8% in the top ten. The specimen was peripheral blood. This receptor was taken from a woman aged 70-85 years with active COVID-19. The V gene is TRBV28, the J gene TRBJ2-3; 10 nucleotides agree with TRBD2. CDR3 sequence: CASSLFPLAGATDTQYF. As DNA, the CDR3 is TGTGCCAGCAGTTTATTTCCCCTAGCGGGAGCCACAGATACGCAGTATTTT.